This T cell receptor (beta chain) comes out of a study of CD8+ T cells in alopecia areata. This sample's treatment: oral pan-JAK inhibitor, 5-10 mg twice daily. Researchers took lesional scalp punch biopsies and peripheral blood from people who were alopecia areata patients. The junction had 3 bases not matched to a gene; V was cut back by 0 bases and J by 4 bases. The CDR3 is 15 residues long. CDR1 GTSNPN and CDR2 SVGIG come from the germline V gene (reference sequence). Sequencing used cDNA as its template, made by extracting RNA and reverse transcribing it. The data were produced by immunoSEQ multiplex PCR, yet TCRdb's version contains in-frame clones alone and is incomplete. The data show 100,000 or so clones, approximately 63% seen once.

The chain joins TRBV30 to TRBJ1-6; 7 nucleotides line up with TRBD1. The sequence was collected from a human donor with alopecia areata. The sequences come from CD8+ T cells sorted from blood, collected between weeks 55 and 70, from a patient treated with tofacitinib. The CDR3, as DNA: TGTGCCTGGAGTGTAGGGACAGCTTATAATTCACCCCTCCACTTT. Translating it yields CAWSVGTAYNSPLHF.